This is a list of T cell receptor beta chains from one sample in a study of blood T cell repertoires in COVID-19. This table comes from immunoSEQ multiplex PCR, and its TCRdb copy is limited to in-frame clones, with some not included. Of some 210,000 clones in the sample, 81% were seen once. Material for sequencing was PBMCs or T cells enriched from blood (not recorded which). The receptors stem from a woman aged 45-60 years with acute COVID-19. The CDR3 runs from the conserved cysteine through the conserved F or W. The order of the fields is J gene, CDR3 length, clone size, D gene, V gene, CDR3 protein, CDR3 DNA. A D gene is named only where the DNA matches it firmly. Clone sizes are given selectively: once, few, many, or a class where the clone is expanded.

j_gene: TRBJ2-1; len: 14; abundance: NA; d_gene: NA; v_gene: TRBV7-3; CDR3aa: CASSLAGSYNEQFF; CDR3nt: TGTGCCAGCAGCTTAGCCGGGAGCTACAATGAGCAGTTCTTC
j_gene: TRBJ2-2; len: 17; abundance: NA; d_gene: TRBD1; v_gene: TRBV10-1; CDR3aa: CASSDRGHPFMTGELFF; CDR3nt: TGCGCCAGCAGTGACAGGGGGCATCCCTTTATGACCGGGGAGCTGTTTTTT
j_gene: TRBJ1-1; len: 14; abundance: NA; d_gene: NA; v_gene: TRBV5-1; CDR3aa: CASSLRQANTEAFF; CDR3nt: TGCGCCAGCAGCTTGAGACAGGCGAACACTGAAGCTTTCTTT
j_gene: TRBJ2-1; len: 15; abundance: NA; d_gene: NA; v_gene: TRBV7-9; CDR3aa: CASSLMGLPLDEQFF; CDR3nt: TGTGCCAGCAGCTTAATGGGACTTCCCCTTGATGAGCAGTTCTTC
j_gene: TRBJ1-1; len: 15; abundance: NA; d_gene: NA; v_gene: TRBV28; CDR3aa: CASSLPGESNTEAFF; CDR3nt: TGTGCCAGCAGTTTACCAGGGGAGTCAAACACTGAAGCTTTCTTT
j_gene: TRBJ2-1; len: 15; abundance: NA; d_gene: NA; v_gene: TRBV5-4; CDR3aa: CASSLGDGAGNRQFF; CDR3nt: TGTGCCAGCAGCTTGGGGGATGGGGCGGGAAATAGACAGTTCTTC
j_gene: TRBJ2-7; len: 14; abundance: NA; d_gene: NA; v_gene: TRBV7-2; CDR3aa: CASSSGSVSYEQYF; CDR3nt: TGTGCCAGCAGCTCCGGTAGCGTCTCGTACGAGCAGTACTTC
j_gene: TRBJ2-5; len: 14; abundance: NA; d_gene: NA; v_gene: TRBV24-1; CDR3aa: CATSESYSQETQYF; CDR3nt: TGTGCCACCAGTGAATCCTACAGTCAAGAGACCCAGTACTTC
j_gene: TRBJ2-7; len: 11; abundance: few; d_gene: NA; v_gene: TRBV12-3/TRBV12-4; CDR3aa: CASQYSGEQYF; CDR3nt: TGTGCCAGCCAATACAGCGGCGAGCAGTACTTC
j_gene: TRBJ2-1; len: 16; abundance: NA; d_gene: TRBD2; v_gene: TRBV28; CDR3aa: CASSPYAGGSHNEQFF; CDR3nt: TGTGCCAGCAGCCCCTATGCGGGGGGGTCCCACAATGAGCAGTTCTTC